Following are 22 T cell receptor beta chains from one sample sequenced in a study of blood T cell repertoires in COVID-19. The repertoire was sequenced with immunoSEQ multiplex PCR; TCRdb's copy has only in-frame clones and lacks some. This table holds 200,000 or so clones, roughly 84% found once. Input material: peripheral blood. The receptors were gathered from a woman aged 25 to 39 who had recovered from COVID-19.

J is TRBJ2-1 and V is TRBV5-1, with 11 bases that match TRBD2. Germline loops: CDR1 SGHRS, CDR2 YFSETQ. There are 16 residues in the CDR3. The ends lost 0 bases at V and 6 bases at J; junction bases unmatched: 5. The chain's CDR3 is CASSLGGLAGANEQFF. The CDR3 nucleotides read TGCGCCAGCAGCTTGGGAGGACTAGCGGGTGCCAATGAGCAGTTCTTC.

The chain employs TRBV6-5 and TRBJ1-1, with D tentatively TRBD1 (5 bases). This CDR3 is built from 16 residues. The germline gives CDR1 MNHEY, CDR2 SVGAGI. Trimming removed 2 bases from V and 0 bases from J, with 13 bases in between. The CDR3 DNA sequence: TGTGCCAGCAGTTACGGCGGGGGATGGGTGAACACTGAAGCTTTCTTT. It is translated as CASSYGGGWVNTEAFF.

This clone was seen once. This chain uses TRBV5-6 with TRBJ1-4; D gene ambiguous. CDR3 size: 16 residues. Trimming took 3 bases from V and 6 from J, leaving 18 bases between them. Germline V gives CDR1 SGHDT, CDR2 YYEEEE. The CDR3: CASSSTVRREDEKLFF. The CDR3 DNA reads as TGTGCCAGCAGCTCCACAGTTCGGCGGGAGGATGAAAAACTGTTTTTT.

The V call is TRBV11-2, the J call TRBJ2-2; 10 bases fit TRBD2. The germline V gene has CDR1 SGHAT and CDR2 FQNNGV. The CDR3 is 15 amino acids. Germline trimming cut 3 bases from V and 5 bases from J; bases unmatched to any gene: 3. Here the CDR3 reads CASSFSTSGTGELFF. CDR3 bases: TGTGCCAGCAGCTTCTCGACTAGCGGGACCGGGGAGCTGTTTTTT. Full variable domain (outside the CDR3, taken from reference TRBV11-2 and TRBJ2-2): EAGVAQSPRYKIIEKRQSVAFWCNPISGHATLYWYQQILGQGPKLLIQFQNNGVVDDSQLPKDRFSAERLKGVDSTLKIQPAKLEDSAVYLCASSFSTSGTGELFFGEGSRLTVL.

This CDR3 is CASSVDPGTLAGNTIYF. The CDR3 region has the DNA TGTGCCAGCAGCGTAGACCCGGGGACACTCGCTGGAAACACCATATATTTT. This chain joins TRBV9 and TRBJ1-3; TRBD1 is a possible D gene (6 bases). Germline assignment: CDR1 SGDLS and CDR2 YYNGEE. This CDR3 region has 17 residues. V was pared by 0 bases and J by 2 bases, with 15 bases between.

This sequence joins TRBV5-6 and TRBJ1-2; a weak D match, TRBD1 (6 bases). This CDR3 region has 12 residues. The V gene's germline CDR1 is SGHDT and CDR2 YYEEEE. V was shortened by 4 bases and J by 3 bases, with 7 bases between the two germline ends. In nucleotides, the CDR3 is TGTGCCAGCAGCGGACAGCACTATGGCTACACCTTC. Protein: CASSGQHYGYTF.

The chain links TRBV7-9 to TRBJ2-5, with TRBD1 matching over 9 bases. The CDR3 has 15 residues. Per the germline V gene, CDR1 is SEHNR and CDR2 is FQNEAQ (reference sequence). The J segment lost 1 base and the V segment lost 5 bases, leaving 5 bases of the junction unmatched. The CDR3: CASSIRDRVQETQYF. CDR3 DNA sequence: TGTGCCAGCAGCATCCGGGACAGGGTCCAAGAGACCCAGTACTTC.

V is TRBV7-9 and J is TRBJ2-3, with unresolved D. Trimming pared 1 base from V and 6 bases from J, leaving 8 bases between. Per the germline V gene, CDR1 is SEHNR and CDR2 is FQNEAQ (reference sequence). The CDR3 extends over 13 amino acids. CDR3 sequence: CASSLVGYDTQYF. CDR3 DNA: TGTGCCAGCAGCTTAGTCGGTTACGATACGCAGTATTTT.

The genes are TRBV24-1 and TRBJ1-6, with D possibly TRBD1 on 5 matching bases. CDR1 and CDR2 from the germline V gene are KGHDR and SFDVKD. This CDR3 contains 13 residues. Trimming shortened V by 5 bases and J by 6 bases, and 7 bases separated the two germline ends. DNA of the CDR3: TGTGCCACCAGTGCACAGGCTAATTCACCCCTCCACTTT. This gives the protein CATSAQANSPLHF.

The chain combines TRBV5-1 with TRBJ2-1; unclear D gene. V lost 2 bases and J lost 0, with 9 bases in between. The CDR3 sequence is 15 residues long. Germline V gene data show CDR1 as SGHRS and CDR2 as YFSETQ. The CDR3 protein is CASSLDFSSYNEQFF. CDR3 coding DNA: TGCGCCAGCAGCTTAGACTTTAGCTCCTACAATGAGCAGTTCTTC.

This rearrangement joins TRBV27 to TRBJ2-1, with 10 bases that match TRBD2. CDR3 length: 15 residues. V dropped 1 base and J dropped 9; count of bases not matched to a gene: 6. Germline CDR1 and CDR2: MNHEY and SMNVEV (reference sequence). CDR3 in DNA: TGTGCCAGCAGTTTATTAGCTAGCGGGAGAAGTGAGCAGTTCTTC. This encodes CASSLLASGRSEQFF.

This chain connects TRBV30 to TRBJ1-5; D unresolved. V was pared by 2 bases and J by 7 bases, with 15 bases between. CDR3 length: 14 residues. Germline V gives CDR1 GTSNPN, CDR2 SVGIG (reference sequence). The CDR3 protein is CAWSPQISWQPQHF. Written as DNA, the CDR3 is TGTGCCTGGAGTCCACAGATCTCATGGCAGCCCCAGCATTTT.

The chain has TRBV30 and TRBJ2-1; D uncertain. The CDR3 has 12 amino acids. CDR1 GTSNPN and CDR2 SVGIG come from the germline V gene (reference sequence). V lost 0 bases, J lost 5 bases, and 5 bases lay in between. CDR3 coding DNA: TGTGCCTGGAGTGTCTCAGACAATGAGCAGTTCTTC. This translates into CAWSVSDNEQFF.

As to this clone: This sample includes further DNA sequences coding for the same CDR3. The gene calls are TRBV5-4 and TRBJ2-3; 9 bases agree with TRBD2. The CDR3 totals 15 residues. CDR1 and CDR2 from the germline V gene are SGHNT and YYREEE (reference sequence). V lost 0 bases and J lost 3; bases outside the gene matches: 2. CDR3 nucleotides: TGTGCCAGCAGCTTGGGTCTAGCGGGGACAGATACGCAGTATTTT. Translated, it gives CASSLGLAGTDTQYF.

The CDR3 DNA sequence: TGCGCCAGCAGCTTGGCCGGGACAGGGGCTAATGAAAAACTGTTTTTT. It is translated as CASSLAGTGANEKLFF. This sequence joins TRBV5-1 and TRBJ1-4, with 10 nucleotides matching TRBD1. CDR3 size: 16 residues. V gave up 0 bases and J gave up 3 bases; unmatched junction bases: 2. Germline values: CDR1 SGHRS, CDR2 YFSETQ.

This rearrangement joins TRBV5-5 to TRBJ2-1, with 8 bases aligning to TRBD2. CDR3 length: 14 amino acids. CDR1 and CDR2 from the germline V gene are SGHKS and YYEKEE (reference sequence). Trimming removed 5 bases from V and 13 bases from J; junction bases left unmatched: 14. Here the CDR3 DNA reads TGTGCCAGCAGACGGAGCGGGAGTTACGGTGAACAGTTCTTC. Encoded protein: CASRRSGSYGEQFF.

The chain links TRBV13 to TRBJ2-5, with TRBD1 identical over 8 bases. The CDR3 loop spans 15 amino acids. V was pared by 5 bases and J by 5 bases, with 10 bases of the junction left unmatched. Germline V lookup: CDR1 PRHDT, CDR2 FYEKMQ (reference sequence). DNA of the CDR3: TGTGCCAGCAGCCGCCCGACAGGGGTCACGGAGACCCAGTACTTC. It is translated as CASSRPTGVTETQYF.

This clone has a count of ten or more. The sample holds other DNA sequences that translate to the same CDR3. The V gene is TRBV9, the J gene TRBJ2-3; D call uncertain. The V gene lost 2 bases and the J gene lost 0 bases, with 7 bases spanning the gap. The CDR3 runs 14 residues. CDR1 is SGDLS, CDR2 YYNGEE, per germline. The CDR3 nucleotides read TGTGCCAGCAGCGTGGAGCATAGCACAGATACGCAGTATTTT. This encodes CASSVEHSTDTQYF.

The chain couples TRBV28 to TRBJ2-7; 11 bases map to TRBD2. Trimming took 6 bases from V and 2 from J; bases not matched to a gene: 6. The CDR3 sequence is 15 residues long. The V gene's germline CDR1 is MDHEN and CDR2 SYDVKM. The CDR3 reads CASRPTSGATYEQYF. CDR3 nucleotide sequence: TGTGCCAGCAGACCGACTAGCGGGGCGACCTACGAGCAGTACTTC.

The CDR3 sequence is CATSRDTSGSYNEQFF. The CDR3 DNA follows: TGTGCCACCAGCAGAGATACTAGCGGATCCTACAATGAGCAGTTCTTC. The chain employs TRBV15 and TRBJ2-1; TRBD2 agrees at 8 bases. Trimming took 0 bases from V and 1 from J; bases not matched to a gene: 2. The CDR3 loop spans 16 amino acids. The germline V gene encodes CDR1 LNHNV and CDR2 YYDKDF (reference sequence).

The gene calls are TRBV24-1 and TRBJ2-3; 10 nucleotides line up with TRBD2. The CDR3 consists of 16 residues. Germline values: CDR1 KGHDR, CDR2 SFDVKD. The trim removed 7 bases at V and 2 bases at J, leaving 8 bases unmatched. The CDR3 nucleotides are TGTGCCACCAGCCTCGAGAGCGGGAGGGCCACAGATACGCAGTATTTT. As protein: CATSLESGRATDTQYF.

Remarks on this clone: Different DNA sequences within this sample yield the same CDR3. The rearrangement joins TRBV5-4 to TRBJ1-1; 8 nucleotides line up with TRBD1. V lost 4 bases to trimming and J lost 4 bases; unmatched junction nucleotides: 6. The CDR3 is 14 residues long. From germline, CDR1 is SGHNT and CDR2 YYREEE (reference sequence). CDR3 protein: CASSPGGESTEAFF. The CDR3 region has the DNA TGTGCCAGCAGCCCAGGGGGCGAGAGCACTGAAGCTTTCTTT.